This TCR beta chain emerged from a study of T cell clusters in autoimmune cytopenias. Findings of the study overall: Compared with active autoimmune hepatitis patients, healthy donors showed 2.5 to 3-fold more exclusive TRB clusters.

Germline V gene lookup returns CDR1 SGHNT and CDR2 YENEEA. This CDR3 spans 12 amino acids. TRB rearrangements were amplified by touch-down multiplex PCR with mixed TRB-A/B primers. TCRdb re-called the multiplex PCR reads, yielding one record per CDR3 amino acid sequence without DNA. The sample's table shows over 10,000 distinct CDR3 sequences. As for this clonotype: Its antigen remains unknown.

TRB was amplified from approximately 250 ng of peripheral blood genomic DNA per sample. These data are also associated with another study on T cell repertoires in aging, cancer and after chemotherapy. As that report states: Age-matched healthy donors had significantly more diverse, less clonal blood TCR repertoires than untreated cancer patients.

Specimen: peripheral blood. This chain connects TRBV11-3 to TRBJ2-3. The sequence came from a human donor in good health. The CDR3: CASSRFTDTQYF.